This T cell receptor beta chain originates from a study of cytomegalovirus exposure and HLA in healthy donors (dated by TCRdb to about 2017). Background for the entire study: An earlier analysis of 587 of the donors reported approximately 300 Gb of sequence data and around 120 million unique TCR beta sequences from about 179 million T cells. The study aimed to test whether signatures of past pathogen exposure could be identified by cataloging public T cell receptors. Of the roughly 420 genotyped donors, over 80% were placed in the genetic ancestry cluster associated with self-reported Caucasian donors. About five DR-DQ haplotypes were treated as single units for association and clustering because of strong linkage in the cohort. To predict cytomegalovirus infection status, the study brought together high-throughput TCR immunosequencing, statistical association of individual TCRs with disease status, and machine learning. Class I and class II HLA loci were covered by the typing at four-digit resolution. The number of typed donors differed by locus: about 629-630 for A, B, C, DRB1 and DQB1; 522 for DQA1; fewer than 610 for DPA1; and around 470 for DPB1. A later genetic analysis used genome-wide SNP genotypes for about 60% of the 666 donors, treating that subset as a discovery cohort. The T cell repertoires of 700 or so subjects were profiled by immunosequencing and related to cytomegalovirus serostatus. A later analysis re-examined previously published TCR beta repertoires from about 700 donors and added high-resolution HLA genotyping to investigate patterns of TCR occurrence. A separate validation cohort of about 110 different subjects was used in addition to the 666-subject first cohort. In the later analysis, no new phenotypic data were used to find candidate immune exposures; instead, reliance was placed on TCR beta sequences and their occurrence across donors. To decide whether each TCR beta V gene segment behaved as functional or pseudogenic, an earlier analysis of approximately 590 of the donors relied on high-throughput TCR beta sequencing. About 300 gigabases of sequencing data and approximately 85 million unique TCR sequences were included in an early release covering about 700 HLA-typed donors. Donor age, sex, ethnicity and CMV serostatus were compiled together with the repertoire data. Among over 350 genotyped donors of the cohort, an average of approximately 240,000 unique TCR beta nucleotide sequences were sequenced per donor, roughly 20% of them non-productive. Every repertoire in the discovery cohort had been generated on one and the same sequencing platform. The paper as a whole reports these results and caveats: Three of the identified cytomegalovirus-associated TCR beta chains were confirmed in vitro to be specific for cytomegalovirus antigens. In this cohort, only TCR beta chains were sequenced, and detectable features were limited by the absence of alpha or paired-chain data. In a later analysis, most CMV-associated TCR beta chains were found to appear HLA-restricted, with HLA associations seemingly driven largely by CMV exposure. Over 15 rarely observed V segments, including chromosome 9 orphons, were excluded from the earlier analysis of some 590 of the donors because counts were too low. Because some donors lacked HLA typing at each locus, the association tests relied only on the typed subset. Sequencing depth was assumed to be roughly uniform across donors in the presence/absence analyses, though that assumption may not hold. The authors suggested that the approach could potentially be extended to other disease states and immunological phenotypes. In a later analysis, several top co-occurrence clusters were reported to appear linked to parvovirus B19, influenza, CMV and Epstein-Barr virus. Across donors, most TCR sequences were observed very rarely, whereas some public TCRs were present in many individuals. A further reported finding was that TCR beta sequences accurately predicted the HLA-A and HLA-B alleles for most subjects in the first cohort. Cytomegalovirus status was reported to be diagnosed by the classifier with high specificity and sensitivity in both the original and validation cohorts. V-gene and J-gene trimming of TCR beta chains was associated with a missense DCLRE1C variant in a later genetic analysis, and the association was replicated in an independent cohort. Linkage disequilibrium might explain the correlated functional status among segregating V segments, but an unknown experimental factor could not be ruled out. Specific HLA alleles were associated with around 18,000 TCR beta sequences at a false discovery rate of 0.05 in a later analysis. Compared with the roughly 670-donor mean, donors in an Asian-associated ancestry cluster had fewer N-insertions in productive TCRs, according to a later genetic analysis. Compared with equally common non-associated chains, HLA-associated TCR beta chains in a later analysis were more clonally expanded and had lower generation probabilities. A later analysis found that TCR association rates varied across HLA loci, with DRB1 alleles showing the most associated TCRs and HLA-C alleles the fewest. The study listed 150 to 200 TCR beta chains as associated with cytomegalovirus. Some IMGT-functional V segments, including TRBV6-2 and TRBV6-3, could not be told apart with the 87-base-pair reads, so those segments were excluded. An earlier analysis of 587 of the donors showed that most TCR beta V segments appeared in productive rearrangements either about 87% or about 30% of the time, which broadly matched IMGT annotations. A cluster of highly shared sequence variants was judged likely to represent a technical artifact of the sequencing pipeline. Immune exposure information for the cohort was limited to CMV serostatus. When HLA alleles, especially DR and DQ, strongly co-occurred, TCR associations were difficult to assign to individual alleles.

The germline V gene gives CDR1 as MNHEY and CDR2 as SVGAGI. Trimming accounts for 6 bases at V and 0 bases at J, while the number of junction bases matched to no gene is 7. The CDR3 runs 15 amino acids, cysteine and phenylalanine included. Only CDR3 DNA remains: 45 bases, in frame from the first base. Comment on this clone: Its binding antigen is unknown. One base away there is no much larger clone; base qualities are not given.

The cohort consisted of 600 to 750 healthy bone marrow donors. All cohort members were sampled while nominally healthy, although unrecorded immune exposures were likely present. The donor was CMV seronegative and was included in the group of a few hundred seronegative cohort members. Each donor provided a peripheral blood sample, and peripheral blood mononuclear cells were used for TCR beta sequencing. The Qiagen DNeasy Blood Extraction Kit was used to extract genomic DNA from the blood cell samples. Receptors were amplified or captured by the immunoSEQ multiplex PCR assay. For the multiplex PCR, a mixture combining 60 forward primers for TCR Vbeta segments and 13 reverse primers for TCR Jbeta segments was used. Amplification of the CDR3 region of rearranged TCR beta genes was performed with a multiplex PCR assay on genomic DNA. Amplified TCR beta libraries were sequenced as 87-base-pair reads on the Illumina HiSeq System. As for the authors' bioinformatics: In a later analysis, around 80 million unique TCR beta chains were counted across the approximately 640 repertoires, and roughly 11 million of these chains were shared by at least two donors. A nearest-neighbor algorithm error-corrected the raw reads and collapsed the reads into unique sequences, merging closely related sequences to remove PCR and sequencing errors. CDR3 sequences were aligned to IMGT reference sequences to assign V, D and J gene segments. Each retained sequence needed at least a six-nucleotide match to both a V gene segment and a J gene segment. A rearrangement was called productive if the CDR3 had no stop codons and remained in frame with V and J, and every other rearrangement was called non-productive. Following IMGT convention, CDR3 was defined as the stretch from the second conserved V-encoded cysteine up to the conserved J-encoded phenylalanine. The earlier analysis of 587 of the donors excluded sequences that lacked an unambiguous match to a single V gene segment. In an earlier analysis of 500 to 750 of the donors, V segments were called functional above 56.7% productive rearrangements and were called segregating when the between-donor standard deviation exceeded 5%. A statistical classification framework was built for diagnosing cytomegalovirus status from the catalog of TCR beta chain sequences. In a later analysis, V and J genes were assigned by comparing TCR nucleotide sequences against IMGT/GENE-DB human TR gene sequences. A later analysis assigned CDR3 sequences and most-parsimonious VDJ recombination scenarios with the TCRdist pipeline. A later analysis defined each TCR beta chain by its CDR3 amino acid sequence plus V-gene family, and excluded reads lacking a unique V-gene family. A later analysis removed several hundred highly shared, low-generation-probability nucleotide sequences to deal with suspected cross-contamination and a sequencing artifact. In a later analysis, a clonal expansion index for each public chain was calculated from normalized within-repertoire ranks of inferred template counts. In a later analysis, generation probabilities were computed with a VDJ recombination model fitted to out-of-frame rearrangements, and the resulting probabilities were checked against IGoR. In a later analysis, TCR-TCR, TCR-HLA and TCR-CMV co-occurrence was scored with hypergeometric tests, and a repertoire-size bias correction was applied to TCR pairs. A later analysis estimated false discovery rates by permuting HLA or CMV assignments 20 times. A later analysis grouped co-occurring TCRs with DBSCAN, adding TCRdist sequence similarity when clustering within HLA-allele-positive subsets. Repertoires with fewer than 30,000 or more than 120,000 public chains, plus five repertoires with anomalous nucleotide sharing, were excluded from co-occurrence clustering. The source is immuneACCESS, and TCRdb retained only in-frame sequences with V and J called. Part of the clones is not carried over; for the studies checked, unresolved V genes explain less than half of this, and the remainder is unexplained. The V and J calls and clone size were taken over from that table, and D and trimming were inferred from the DNA. The sample table holds 75,000 to 100,000 clones, of which around 77% were seen once. The ten largest clones take up over 3% of the sample.

The sample comprised PBMCs. The sequence came from a man in his forties in good health and CMV-seronegative. This chain is built from TRBV6-5 and TRBJ2-7, and TRBD1 aligns with 8 junction nucleotides. For the CDR3, the sequence is CASSPRTGSSYEQYF. The nucleotide sequence is TGTGCCAGCAGCCCTCGGACAGGGAGCTCCTACGAGCAGTACTTC.